This T cell receptor beta chain stems from a study of T cell repertoires in cytomegalovirus infection. For the study at large: Epitope selection comprised recently identified HLA-C-restricted CMV epitopes and well-studied HLA-B-restricted CMV epitopes. Public TCR beta signatures marked donors with CMV infection and the matching HLA.

The CDR3 sequence is 13 residues long. The germline V gene has CDR1 MNHEY and CDR2 SMNVEV (reference sequence). Deletions cut 6 bases from V and 5 bases from J, with 13 bases between. TCRdb redid the calling of the reads with MiXCR, one entry per CDR3 protein. The sample has approximately 730,000 distinct CDR3 sequences; 25% to 30% are singletons. Findings and caveats of the study: Carriers of CMV plus the relevant HLA were identified by cumulative public TCR beta family frequency. The ex vivo response showed dominance by HLA-C-restricted CMV-specific TCR beta clonotypes.

To note about this clonotype: No antigen is known for it.

This chain uses TRBV27 with TRBJ1-1; TRBD1 might be the D (6 bases). This specimen was cultured CD8+ T cells from PBMCs, taken from culture after CMV antigen stimulation. The TCR originated in a human donor in good health (CMV status not recorded). Some clones in this sample may be carry-over from other donors' samples. CDR3 bases: TGTGCCAGCAGGCAGGGGACGGTGACTGAAGCTTTCTTT. It codes for CASRQGTVTEAFF.